Presented here are 17 T cell receptor beta chains from one specimen sequenced in a study of beta chain features in type 1 diabetes. Study outcomes and limitations: People with Type 1 diabetes carried modestly yet significantly shorter TCRB CDR3s in all four CD4+ subsets.

Investigators reverse transcribed all isolated RNA, so they sequenced expressed TCRB transcripts. TCRdb's copy holds only in-frame clones and misses some; the assay was immunoSEQ multiplex PCR. The table lists roughly 290,000 clones, 14% to 15% of them singletons. No antigen has been assigned to these receptors. The sample taken for sequencing was naive CD4+ T cells from blood. These receptors came from a man aged 18 to 35 with type 1 diabetes.

This clone turned up a few times. Other DNA sequences of this sample code for an identical CDR3. The chain has TRBV27 and TRBJ2-3; weak D call: TRBD1 (6 bases). Germline loops: CDR1 MNHEY, CDR2 SMNVEV (reference sequence). The V and J ends lost 6 bases and 5 bases respectively, with 12 bases between them. CDR3 size: 13 residues. DNA of the CDR3: TGTGCCAGCAGCCTGGGCAGGGGAGATACGCAGTATTTT. Translating gives CASSLGRGDTQYF.

This clone has only a few counts. V gene TRBV4-3 combines with J gene TRBJ1-6; tentatively, D is TRBD1 (5 bases). CDR3 length: 16 residues. Germline V CDR1 and CDR2: LGHNA, YSLEER. The ends were cut back, 1 base at V and 10 bases at J, with 17 bases in the middle. This CDR3 reads CASSQVGEGVGSPLHF. CDR3 nucleotide sequence: TGCGCCAGCAGCCAAGTCGGAGAAGGGGTTGGATCACCCCTCCACTTT.

The CDR3 bases are TGTGCCAGCAGCCCCTCGGCGGGGACCTACAATGAGCAGTTCTTC. This encodes CASSPSAGTYNEQFF. The chain couples TRBV9 to TRBJ2-1; D perhaps matches TRBD2 (6 bases). Germline V CDR1 and CDR2: SGDLS, YYNGEE. Trimming took 4 bases from V and 2 from J, leaving 13 bases between them. The CDR3 is 15 amino acids.

This clone was detected a few times. The chain has TRBV12-5 and TRBJ2-3; TRBD1 matches 7 bases. J lost 1 base, V lost 1 base, and 2 bases had no gene match. Germline CDR1 is LGHNT and CDR2 is FRNRAP. The CDR3 loop spans 15 amino acids. The CDR3 protein is CASGLGQGGTDTQYF. The CDR3 nucleotides are TGTGCTAGTGGTTTGGGACAGGGTGGCACAGATACGCAGTATTTT.

This clone was counted only a few times. The V and J genes are TRBV15 and TRBJ2-1, with a weak D call TRBD2 (5 bases). CDR3 length equals 14 residues. CDR1 and CDR2 from the germline V gene are LNHNV and YYDKDF (reference sequence). With 0 bases removed from V and 2 bases from J, the gap between germline ends came to 5 bases. The CDR3 sequence is CATSRDGAYNEQFF. In DNA form, the CDR3 reads TGTGCCACCAGCAGAGACGGGGCCTACAATGAGCAGTTCTTC.

V usage is TRBV6-5 and J usage is TRBJ1-2, with 7 bases fitting TRBD1. The CDR3 runs to 12 residues. Germline CDR1 MNHEY, CDR2 SVGAGI. The junction had 1 base not matched to a gene; V was cut back by 5 bases and J by 4 bases. CDR3 protein: CASSPGGYGYTF. The CDR3 region has the DNA TGTGCCAGCAGTCCAGGGGGCTATGGCTACACCTTC.

The chain recombines TRBV25-1 with TRBJ2-2; D might be TRBD2 (6 bases). Germline V gene data show CDR1 as MGHDK and CDR2 as SYGVNS. Trimming removed 1 base from V and 2 bases from J, with 11 bases in between. There are 16 residues in the CDR3. CDR3 nucleotide sequence: TGTGCCAGCAGTGAATTTGCGGGGATTAACACCGGGGAGCTGTTTTTT. Translating gives CASSEFAGINTGELFF.

The genes are TRBV6-1 and TRBJ2-1; D call uncertain. This CDR3 is built from 13 residues. Trimming removed 4 bases at V and 1 base at J, with 5 bases between. In germline, CDR1 is MNHNS, CDR2 SASEGT. The CDR3 nucleotides are TGTGCCAGCAGTGCCCAGTCCTACAATGAGCAGTTCTTC. It codes for CASSAQSYNEQFF.

This rearrangement joins TRBV9 to TRBJ2-2, with 7 positions matching TRBD2. CDR1 SGDLS and CDR2 YYNGEE come from the germline V gene. This CDR3 spans 15 amino acids. Losses at the gene ends were 3 bases for V and 4 bases for J; bases not matched to a gene: 6. This chain's CDR3 is CASSAREYGTGELFF. The CDR3 coding sequence is TGTGCCAGCAGCGCGCGGGAGTATGGCACCGGGGAGCTGTTTTTT.

This rearrangement joins TRBV6-1 to TRBJ2-3; 8 nucleotides agree with TRBD2. Losses at the gene ends were 5 bases for V and 2 bases for J; bases not matched to a gene: 3. CDR1 and CDR2 (germline): MNHNS, SASEGT. This CDR3 is 14 amino acids long. CDR3 in amino acids: CASSTSGHTDTQYF. As DNA, the CDR3 is TGTGCCAGCAGTACTAGCGGTCACACAGATACGCAGTATTTT.

The V gene is TRBV28, the J gene TRBJ2-3; D may be TRBD2 (5 bases). V was pared by 6 bases and J by 4 bases, with 8 bases between. CDR1 MDHEN and CDR2 SYDVKM come from the germline V gene. The length of the CDR3 is 12 residues. Here the CDR3 DNA reads TGTGCCAGCAGCCGGCGGGCAGATACGCAGTATTTT. Amino acids: CASSRRADTQYF.

The table lists this clone with a few counts. CDR3 in DNA: TGTGCCAGGATACACGGGGGGCATGAGCAGTTCTTC. This codes for CARIHGGHEQFF. The rearrangement links TRBV19 to TRBJ2-1; D may be TRBD2 (7 bases). Per germline, CDR1 LNHDA and CDR2 SQIVND (reference sequence). This CDR3 has 12 amino acids. Between the trimmed V and J ends, which lost 9 bases and 8 bases, there was a span of 14 bases.

This clone was counted between two and nine times. The rearrangement links TRBV2 to TRBJ1-3; D remains ambiguous. The CDR3 covers 13 residues. Germline assignment: CDR1 SNHLY and CDR2 FYNNEI. V lost 7 bases to trimming and J lost 4 bases, with 11 bases between them. CDR3 bases: TGTGCCAGCACGGGTACTAAAGGAAACACCATATATTTT. Its translation: CASTGTKGNTIYF.

The chain has TRBV29-1 and TRBJ1-2, with unresolved D. The CDR3 sequence is 15 residues long. Germline V gene sequence: CDR1 SQVTM, CDR2 ANQGSEA. V was cut by 0 bases and J by 4 bases, with 15 bases left in between. This CDR3 reads CSVEELSLGGYGYTF. The CDR3 DNA reads as TGCAGCGTTGAAGAACTGAGTCTTGGCGGCTATGGCTACACCTTC.

This clone has more than one count but fewer than ten. The gene calls are TRBV7-2 and TRBJ2-2; perhaps TRBD1 as D (6 bases). The CDR3 sequence is 15 residues long. Trimming stripped 3 bases from V and 4 bases from J, with 12 bases between. CDR1 and CDR2 from the germline V gene are SGHTA and FQGNSA. CDR3 DNA: TGTGCCAGCAGCTTTAGCCAGGGGATCACCGGGGAGCTGTTTTTT. As protein: CASSFSQGITGELFF. Looking up the rest from reference TRBV7-2 and TRBJ2-2 gives the full variable domain: GAGVSQSPSNKVTEKGKDVELRCDPISGHTALYWYRQSLGQGLEFLIYFQGNSAPDKSGLPSDRFSAERTGGSVSTLTIQRTQQEDSAVYLCASSFSQGITGELFFGEGSRLTVL.

This clone appeared a few times. This chain uses TRBV6-5 with TRBJ2-5, with TRBD2 matching over 7 bases. With V trimmed by 11 bases and J by 5 bases, 17 bases remained unmatched. Germline V gene sequence: CDR1 MNHEY, CDR2 SVGAGI. This CDR3 contains 15 residues. The CDR3 reads CAASTPSGGSETQYF. The CDR3 nucleotides read TGTGCCGCCTCGACCCCCTCGGGGGGTTCGGAGACCCAGTACTTC.

A few counts support this clone. V gene TRBV10-3 combines with J gene TRBJ2-7; 8 positions match TRBD1. The CDR3 is made up of 13 amino acids. V shed 8 bases, J shed 7 bases, and the junction held 10 bases outside the gene matches. The germline V gene has CDR1 ENHRY and CDR2 SYGVKD. CDR3 bases: TGTGCCATCGGAGGACAGGGAAAGGTTGAGCAGTACTTC. Translated: CAIGGQGKVEQYF.